A single sample gave rise to the 11 T cell receptor beta chains below, sequenced in a study of T-cell reconstitution after alpha-beta-depleted transplantation in children (dated by TCRdb to about 2016). The library was made by PCR. Sequencing instrument: Illumina HiSeq 2500. TCR library preparation used molecular barcoding, with unique molecular identifiers applied to normalize quantification of the TCRbeta repertoire. TCRdb passed the public sequencing reads through fastp at Q25 and MiXCR, retaining productive beta sequences. Every distinct CDR3 protein forms one entry, paired with its most common genes and DNA. The sample data list some 590,000 distinct CDR3 sequences, and more than 9% of these were observed just once. 4% to 5% of the sample is held by the ten biggest clonotypes. This material consisted of PBMCs from the stem cell graft donor, taken from the stem cell graft. These TCRs come from a human donor who donated a stem cell graft to a child with acute myeloid leukemia.

This clonotype was seen many times. V is TRBV18 and J is TRBJ1-1, with D perhaps TRBD1 (5 bases). V shed 2 bases and J shed 0 bases, with 13 bases lying between them. From germline, CDR1 is KGHSH and CDR2 LQKENI. The CDR3 sequence is 16 residues long. CDR3 bases: TGTGCCAGCTCACCAAGGAGGGACGGCATGAACACTGAAGCTTTCTTT. Translating gives CASSPRRDGMNTEAFF.

This clonotype was counted only a few times. The rearrangement links TRBV7-8 to TRBJ2-3, with 7 bases matching TRBD2. Trimming removed 3 bases from V and 2 bases from J; junction bases left unmatched: 5. This CDR3 has 15 residues. Germline lookup yields CDR1 SGHVS and CDR2 FQNEAQ. The CDR3 region is CASSFAGASTDTQYF. The DNA for the CDR3 is TGTGCCAGCAGCTTTGCGGGAGCCTCCACAGATACGCAGTATTTT.

In this sample, this clonotype turned up a few times. This chain uses TRBV27 with TRBJ1-2; 12 nucleotides match TRBD1. Trimming at V came to 4 bases and at J to 8 bases, leaving 8 bases not matched to a gene. The CDR3 covers 15 residues. In germline, CDR1 is MNHEY, CDR2 SMNVEV (reference sequence). This CDR3 is CASSSPGQGAEGYTF. CDR3 coding DNA: TGTGCCAGCAGTTCTCCGGGACAGGGGGCGGAGGGCTACACCTTC.

This clonotype was counted between two and nine times. The chain employs TRBV7-9 and TRBJ1-1, with D tentatively TRBD1 (5 bases). Trimming removed 3 bases at V and 1 base at J, with 9 bases between. This CDR3 has 14 amino acids. Per the germline V gene, CDR1 is SEHNR and CDR2 is FQNEAQ (reference sequence). This chain's CDR3 is CASSFTDTNTEAFF. CDR3 coding DNA: TGTGCCAGCAGCTTCACGGACACGAACACTGAAGCTTTCTTT.

This clonotype was recorded a few times. The chain uses TRBV6-5 and TRBJ1-5, with a tentative D call TRBD1 (5 bases). The CDR3 covers 16 residues. Germline CDR1 MNHEY, CDR2 SVGAGI. Trimming cost V 4 bases and J 2 bases, with 15 bases left between them. The CDR3, as DNA: TGTGCCAGCAGTTGGAGCCCCCAAGGGGGCAATCAGCCCCAGCATTTT. It yields the protein CASSWSPQGGNQPQHF.

This clonotype was counted ten times or more. The CDR3 DNA follows: TGCAGCGTTGAGAATACTAGCGAGAACCCCTACGAGCAGTACTTC. It is translated as CSVENTSENPYEQYF. This sequence joins TRBV29-1 and TRBJ2-7, with 7 bases identical to TRBD2. V lost 3 bases and J lost 2; bases outside the gene matches: 10. Germline values: CDR1 SQVTM, CDR2 ANQGSEA. There are 15 residues in the CDR3.

This clonotype appeared a single time. The chain joins TRBV25-1 to TRBJ2-1; D possibly matches TRBD1 or TRBD2 (5 bases each). Deletions cut 0 bases from V and 9 bases from J, with 18 bases between. The germline V gene has CDR1 MGHDK and CDR2 SYGVNS. This CDR3 has 16 residues. The chain's CDR3 is CASSEYGGKSRGEQFF. Here the CDR3 DNA reads TGTGCCAGCAGTGAATATGGGGGAAAGAGCCGCGGTGAGCAGTTCTTC.

This clonotype was counted a few times. This chain uses TRBV29-1 with TRBJ1-1; 7 nucleotides align to TRBD1. Germline CDR1 is SQVTM and CDR2 is ANQGSEA. The CDR3 length is 13 residues. V lost 7 bases to trimming and J lost 6 bases; unmatched junction nucleotides: 11. CDR3 loop: CSGFEGAGSEAFF. In DNA form, the CDR3 reads TGCAGCGGATTCGAGGGGGCGGGATCTGAAGCTTTCTTT.

At least ten counts were recorded for this clonotype. The V gene is TRBV10-3, the J gene TRBJ2-5; the match to TRBD2 covers 13 bases. The CDR3 spans 17 residues. The germline gives CDR1 ENHRY, CDR2 SYGVKD. The V and J ends lost 7 bases and 4 bases, in that order; junction bases with no gene match: 12. DNA of the CDR3: TGTGCCATCACCGCTTCGCCGGGACTAGCGGGAAGAGAGACCCAGTACTTC. Its translation is CAITASPGLAGRETQYF.

This clonotype was found a few times. V and J are TRBV20-1 and TRBJ1-3; unclear D gene. V was clipped by 0 bases and J by 0 bases, with 9 bases between them. This CDR3 contains 15 residues. Germline assignment: CDR1 DFQATT and CDR2 SNEGSKA (reference sequence). DNA for the CDR3: TGCAGTGCTAGAGATAAGGCAGTCTCTGGAAACACCATATATTTT. Its protein is CSARDKAVSGNTIYF.

J is TRBJ2-3 and V is TRBV2; 15 bases match TRBD2. From germline, CDR1 is SNHLY and CDR2 FYNNEI. There are 18 residues in the CDR3. Trimming took 5 bases from V and 4 from J; bases not matched to a gene: 10. Here the CDR3 reads CASSSWTSGRASADTQYF. CDR3 nucleotides: TGTGCCAGCAGTTCCTGGACTAGCGGGAGGGCCAGTGCAGATACGCAGTATTTT.